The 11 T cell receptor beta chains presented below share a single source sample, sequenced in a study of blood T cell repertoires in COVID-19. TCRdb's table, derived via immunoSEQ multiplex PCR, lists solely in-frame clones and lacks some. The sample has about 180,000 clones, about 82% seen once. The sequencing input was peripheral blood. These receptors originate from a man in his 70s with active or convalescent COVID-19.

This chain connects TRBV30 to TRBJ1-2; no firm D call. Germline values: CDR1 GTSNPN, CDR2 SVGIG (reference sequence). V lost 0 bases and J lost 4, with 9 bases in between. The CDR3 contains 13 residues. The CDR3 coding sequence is TGTGCCTGGAGTGTATCTGCGCTCTATGGCTACACCTTC. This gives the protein CAWSVSALYGYTF.

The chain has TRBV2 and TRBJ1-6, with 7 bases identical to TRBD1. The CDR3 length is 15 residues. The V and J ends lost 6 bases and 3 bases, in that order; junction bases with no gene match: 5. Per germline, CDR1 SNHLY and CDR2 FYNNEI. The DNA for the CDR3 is TGTGCCAGCAGCCCCCAGGGGGACTATAATTCACCCCTCCACTTT. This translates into CASSPQGDYNSPLHF.

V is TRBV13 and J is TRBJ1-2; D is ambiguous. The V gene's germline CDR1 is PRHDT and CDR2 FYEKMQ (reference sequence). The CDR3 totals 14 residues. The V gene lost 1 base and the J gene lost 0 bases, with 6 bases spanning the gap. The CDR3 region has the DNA TGTGCCAGCAGCTTAGCAGTGTCTAACTATGGCTACACCTTC. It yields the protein CASSLAVSNYGYTF.

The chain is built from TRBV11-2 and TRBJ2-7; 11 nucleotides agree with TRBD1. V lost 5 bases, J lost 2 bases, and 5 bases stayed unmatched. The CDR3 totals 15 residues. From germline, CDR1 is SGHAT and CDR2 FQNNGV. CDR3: CASSPGQGAPYEQYF. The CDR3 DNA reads TGTGCCAGCAGCCCTGGACAGGGGGCCCCCTACGAGCAGTACTTC.

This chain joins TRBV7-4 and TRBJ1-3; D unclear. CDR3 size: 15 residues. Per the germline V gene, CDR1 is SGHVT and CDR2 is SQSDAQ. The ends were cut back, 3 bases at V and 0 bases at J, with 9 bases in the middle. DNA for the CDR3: TGTGCCAGCAGCTTGGAGGACGGCTCTGGAAACACCATATATTTT. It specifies CASSLEDGSGNTIYF.

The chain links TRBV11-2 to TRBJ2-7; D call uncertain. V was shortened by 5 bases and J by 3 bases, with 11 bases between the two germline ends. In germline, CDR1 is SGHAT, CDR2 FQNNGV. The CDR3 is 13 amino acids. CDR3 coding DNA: TGTGCCAGCAGCCGTGGCGAGGACTACGAGCAGTACTTC. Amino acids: CASSRGEDYEQYF.

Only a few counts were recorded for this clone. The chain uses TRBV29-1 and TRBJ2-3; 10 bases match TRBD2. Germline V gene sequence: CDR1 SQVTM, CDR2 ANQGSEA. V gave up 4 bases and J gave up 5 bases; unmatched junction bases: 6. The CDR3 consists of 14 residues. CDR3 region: CSVVPSGRLDTQYF. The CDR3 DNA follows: TGCAGCGTTGTGCCTAGCGGGAGATTAGATACGCAGTATTTT.

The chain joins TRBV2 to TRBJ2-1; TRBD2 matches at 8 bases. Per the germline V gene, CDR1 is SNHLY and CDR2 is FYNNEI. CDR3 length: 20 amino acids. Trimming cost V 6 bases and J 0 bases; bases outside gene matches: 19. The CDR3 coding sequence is TGTGCCAGCAGGGGACCCCAAAGAGGGGCTAGCGGGTCCTCCTACAATGAGCAGTTCTTC. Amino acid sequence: CASRGPQRGASGSSYNEQFF.

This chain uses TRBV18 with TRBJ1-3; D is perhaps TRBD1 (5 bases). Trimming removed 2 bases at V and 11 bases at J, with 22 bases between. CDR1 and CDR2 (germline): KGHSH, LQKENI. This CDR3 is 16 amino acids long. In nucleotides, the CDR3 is TGTGCCAGCTCACCAAAGGGGTTCCTATCGGGTCTCGCCATATATTTT. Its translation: CASSPKGFLSGLAIYF.

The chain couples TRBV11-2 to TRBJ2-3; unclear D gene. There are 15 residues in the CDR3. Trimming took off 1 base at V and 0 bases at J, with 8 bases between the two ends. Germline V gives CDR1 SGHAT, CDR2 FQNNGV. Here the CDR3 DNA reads TGTGCCAGCAGCTTAGGAGCAACTAGCACAGATACGCAGTATTTT. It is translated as CASSLGATSTDTQYF.

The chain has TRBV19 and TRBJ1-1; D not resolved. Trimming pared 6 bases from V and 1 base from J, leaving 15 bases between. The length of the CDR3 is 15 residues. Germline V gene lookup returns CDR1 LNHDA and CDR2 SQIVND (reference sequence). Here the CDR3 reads CASSLSGVSNTEAFF. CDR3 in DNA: TGTGCCAGTAGCTTGTCCGGGGTGTCGAACACTGAAGCTTTCTTT.